What follows describes a single TCR beta chain. Its antigen is still unknown. Other DNA sequences within the sample encode an identical CDR3. The data originate from a study of cytomegalovirus exposure and HLA in healthy donors. This CDR3 has 13 amino acids. Germline assignment: CDR1 MNHEY and CDR2 SVGAGI. The V gene lost 5 bases and the J gene lost 3 bases, with 10 bases spanning the gap. Study observations and caveats: Researchers counted 180 or so TCR beta chains as cytomegalovirus-associated.

A multiplex PCR was run with 60 Vbeta primers and 13 Jbeta primers. TCRdb's table, derived via immunoSEQ multiplex PCR, lists solely in-frame clones and lacks some. The sample lists about 150,000 clones, about 83% occurring once. Healthy bone marrow donors made up the donors. The sequence was obtained from a woman in her twenties or thirties in good health and CMV-seronegative. The sequenced sample was PBMCs. This chain uses TRBV6-5 with TRBJ2-5; a possible D gene is TRBD1 (6 bases). The CDR3 DNA sequence: TGTGCCAGCAGTCTATACAGGGAAGAGACCCAGTACTTC. It specifies CASSLYREETQYF.